This TCR beta chain was found in a study of preoperative IRX-2 immunotherapy in early breast cancer. Germline values: CDR1 SGHRS, CDR2 YFSETQ. Trimming at V came to 5 bases and at J to 2 bases, leaving 7 bases not matched to a gene. The CDR3 consists of 14 residues. Treatment: preoperative locoregional IRX-2 cytokine immunotherapy. Samples came from a phase Ib trial of preoperative locoregional IRX-2 cytokine immunotherapy. Sequencing was performed with immunoSEQ multiplex PCR; in TCRdb, only in-frame clones are kept and a portion is missing. The sample lists tens of thousands of clones, about 77% seen once, with 2% to 2.5% in the top ten.

This sequence joins TRBV5-1 and TRBJ2-7; 7 bases are shared with TRBD2. The sequencing used lymph node tissue, collected before IRX-2 immunotherapy. This clonotype was obtained from a human donor with breast cancer. Here the CDR3 DNA reads TGCGCCAGCAGAGGCGCGGGGGATACCTACGAGCAGTACTTC. Protein sequence: CASRGAGDTYEQYF.